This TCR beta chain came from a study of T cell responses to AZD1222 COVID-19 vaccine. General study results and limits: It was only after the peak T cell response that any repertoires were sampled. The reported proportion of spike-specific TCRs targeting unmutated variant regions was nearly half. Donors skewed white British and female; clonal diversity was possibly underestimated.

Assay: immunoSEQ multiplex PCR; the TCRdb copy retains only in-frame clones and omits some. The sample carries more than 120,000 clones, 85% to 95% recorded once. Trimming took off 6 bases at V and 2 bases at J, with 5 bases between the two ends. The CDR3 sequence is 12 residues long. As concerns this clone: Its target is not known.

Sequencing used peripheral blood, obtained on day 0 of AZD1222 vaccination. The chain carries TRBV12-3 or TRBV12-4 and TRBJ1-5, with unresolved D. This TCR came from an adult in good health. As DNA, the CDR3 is TGTGCCAGCAGCCCCGGCAATCAGCCCCAGCATTTT. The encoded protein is CASSPGNQPQHF.